The 29 T cell receptor beta chains in this list originate from one sample, sequenced in a study of blood T cell repertoires in COVID-19. Sequenced by immunoSEQ multiplex PCR; TCRdb stores in-frame clones only, minus some. The table records 150,000 to 200,000 clones, 88% of them present only once. The material sequenced was PBMCs or T cells enriched from blood (not recorded which). Receptor source: a woman aged 18-35 years who had recovered from COVID-19.

In this sample, this clone turned up a few times. The chain carries TRBV9 and TRBJ2-1; D is unresolved. Germline loops: CDR1 SGDLS, CDR2 YYNGEE. Trimming pared 3 bases from V and 5 bases from J, leaving 15 bases between. The CDR3 loop spans 15 amino acids. The CDR3 DNA is TGTGCCAGCAGCGCACTGACAAGCCTGAACAATGAGCAGTTCTTC. Its translation is CASSALTSLNNEQFF. Supplemented by reference TRBV9 and TRBJ2-1, the full variable domain reads DSGVTQTPKHLITATGQRVTLRCSPRSGDLSVYWYQQSLDQGLQFLIQYYNGEERAKGNILERFSAQQFPDLHSELNLSSLELGDSALYFCASSALTSLNNEQFFGPGTRLTVL.

V and J are TRBV6-5 and TRBJ1-1; maybe TRBD1 (6 bases). Trimming shortened V by 7 bases and J by 8 bases, and 17 bases separated the two germline ends. Germline V gene data show CDR1 as MNHEY and CDR2 as SVGAGI. The CDR3 is 13 residues long. This CDR3 is CASTQRGILEAFF. CDR3 sequence (DNA): TGTGCCAGCACTCAAAGGGGGATTTTGGAAGCTTTCTTT.

This chain connects TRBV20-1 to TRBJ2-1, with 11 bases fitting TRBD2. The length of the CDR3 is 14 residues. V gave up 3 bases and J gave up 7 bases; unmatched junction bases: 5. CDR1 is DFQATT and CDR2 is SNEGSKA in the germline V gene (reference sequence). CDR3 protein: CSASSTSGENEQFF. CDR3 in DNA: TGCAGTGCTAGTTCGACTAGCGGGGAAAATGAGCAGTTCTTC.

The J gene is TRBJ2-5, the V gene TRBV2; 7 bases are a match to TRBD1. Trimming removed 7 bases from V and 5 bases from J; junction bases left unmatched: 4. The germline gives CDR1 SNHLY, CDR2 FYNNEI. This CDR3 has 12 residues. CDR3 protein: CASKGASETQYF. CDR3 coding DNA: TGTGCCAGCAAGGGGGCATCGGAGACCCAGTACTTC.

V and J are TRBV7-2 and TRBJ2-7; D is possibly TRBD1 (6 bases). CDR1 is SGHTA and CDR2 is FQGNSA in the germline V gene. Trimming cost V 2 bases and J 3 bases, with 8 bases left between them. CDR3 length: 13 amino acids. This chain's CDR3 is CASSLRDNYEQYF. CDR3 in DNA: TGTGCCAGCAGCTTACGGGACAACTACGAGCAGTACTTC.

This rearrangement joins TRBV10-1 to TRBJ1-6; tentative D call: TRBD1 (5 bases). The ends were cut back, 4 bases at V and 7 bases at J, with 8 bases in the middle. The CDR3 length is 13 residues. From germline, CDR1 is WNHNN and CDR2 SYGVQD (reference sequence). The CDR3 DNA sequence: TGCGCCAGCAGTGTAGGGGTAAATTCACCCCTCCACTTT. It is translated as CASSVGVNSPLHF.

The genes are TRBV28 and TRBJ2-7; TRBD1 matches at 7 bases. The CDR3 extends over 16 amino acids. V lost 1 base to trimming and J lost 2 bases; unmatched junction nucleotides: 8. Germline-derived CDR1 and CDR2 are MDHEN and SYDVKM. CDR3 sequence reads: CASSLSLTGSTYEQYF. Written as DNA, the CDR3 is TGTGCCAGCAGTTTATCCTTGACAGGGTCTACCTACGAGCAGTACTTC.

This chain joins TRBV15 and TRBJ2-1, with 16 bases identical to TRBD2. This CDR3 region has 17 residues. The J segment lost 12 bases and the V segment lost 5 bases, leaving 13 bases of the junction unmatched. CDR1 is LNHNV, CDR2 YYDKDF, per germline (reference sequence). The CDR3 region is CATSEGTSGGVLQRQFF. The CDR3 nucleotides read TGTGCCACCAGCGAAGGGACTAGCGGGGGGGTATTACAGAGGCAGTTCTTC.

The rearrangement links TRBV28 to TRBJ2-7, with no clear D. Trimming took 1 base from V and 1 from J, leaving 14 bases between them. The CDR3 runs 16 residues. Germline V gene sequence: CDR1 MDHEN, CDR2 SYDVKM. CDR3 nucleotides: TGTGCCAGCAGTTTATACCCGGGTCGGCAATCCTACGAGCAGTACTTC. Translation gives CASSLYPGRQSYEQYF.

CDR3 nucleotides: TGTGCCAGCAGTTTAGAACAGAGAAACTATGGCTACACCTTC. Residues: CASSLEQRNYGYTF. The chain joins TRBV28 to TRBJ1-2; D not resolved. Trimming removed 2 bases at V and 2 bases at J, with 9 bases between. The germline gives CDR1 MDHEN, CDR2 SYDVKM. CDR3 size: 14 residues.

This chain links TRBV10-3 with TRBJ1-1, with 7 bases that match TRBD1. The CDR3 is 12 residues long. Unmatched junction bases numbered 0, after V lost 8 bases and J lost 0 bases. The germline V gene has CDR1 ENHRY and CDR2 SYGVKD. CDR3 sequence (DNA): TGTGCCATCGGGACAGTGAACACTGAAGCTTTCTTT. Amino acid sequence: CAIGTVNTEAFF.

The chain is built from TRBV7-8 and TRBJ2-3; 10 positions agree with TRBD2. The J segment lost 3 bases and the V segment lost 2 bases, leaving 5 bases of the junction unmatched. Per germline, CDR1 SGHVS and CDR2 FQNEAQ. The CDR3 is 16 amino acids. CDR3 DNA: TGTGCCAGCAGCTTACTGGCTAGCGGGGGTACAGATACGCAGTATTTT. Its translation is CASSLLASGGTDTQYF.

The V gene is TRBV4-1, the J gene TRBJ1-1; 9 positions match TRBD1. Trimming cost V 0 bases and J 1 base; bases outside gene matches: 9. The CDR3 is made up of 18 amino acids. Germline values: CDR1 MGHRA, CDR2 YSYEKL. The CDR3 DNA reads as TGCGCCAGCAGCCAAGAGGGGGGGACAGGGAGAGCGAACACTGAAGCTTTCTTT. Translating gives CASSQEGGTGRANTEAFF.

The chain employs TRBV7-2 and TRBJ1-2; TRBD1 aligns across 8 bases. This CDR3 has 15 residues. The germline V gene encodes CDR1 SGHTA and CDR2 FQGNSA. The ends lost 3 bases at V and 8 bases at J; junction bases unmatched: 11. The CDR3 DNA reads TGTGCCAGCAGCTTCCAGACAGGGGAGTTAGTAGGCTACACCTTC. As protein: CASSFQTGELVGYTF.

This clone was seen only once. V gene TRBV9 combines with J gene TRBJ2-3, with a tentative D call TRBD2 (6 bases). The CDR3 contains 14 residues. Germline-derived CDR1 and CDR2 are SGDLS and YYNGEE. Trimming removed 1 base from V and 6 bases from J, with 12 bases in between. CDR3 in DNA: TGTGCCAGCAGCGTATACGGGAGCGGGGATACGCAGTATTTT. Its translation is CASSVYGSGDTQYF.

This clone was picked up one time. The rearrangement joins TRBV29-1 to TRBJ2-7; 7 nucleotides line up with TRBD2. The J segment lost 3 bases and the V segment lost 2 bases, leaving 7 bases of the junction unmatched. Germline V CDR1 and CDR2: SQVTM, ANQGSEA. The CDR3 consists of 14 residues. The CDR3 reads CSVEWGGRGYEQYF. The CDR3 bases are TGCAGCGTTGAATGGGGGGGAAGGGGCTACGAGCAGTACTTC.

This rearrangement joins TRBV6-5 to TRBJ1-1, with D possibly TRBD1 on 5 matching bases. The CDR3 has 13 amino acids. Germline V lookup: CDR1 MNHEY, CDR2 SVGAGI. V shed 9 bases and J shed 0 bases, with 11 bases lying between them. CDR3 protein: CASTPGVNTEAFF. The CDR3 DNA reads TGTGCCAGTACACCGGGGGTGAACACTGAAGCTTTCTTT.

CDR3 bases: TGTGCCTGGAGAGGACTTCCCTGGAACACTGAAGCTTTCTTT. Translation gives CAWRGLPWNTEAFF. The rearrangement joins TRBV30 to TRBJ1-1; D is uncertain. The CDR3 has 14 amino acids. The V and J ends lost 3 bases and 1 base respectively, with 12 bases between them. Looked up from germline, CDR1 is GTSNPN and CDR2 is SVGIG (reference sequence).

This chain connects TRBV9 to TRBJ1-2, with TRBD1 matching over 9 bases. CDR3 size: 15 residues. Trimming removed 2 bases from V and 4 bases from J; junction bases left unmatched: 6. CDR1 and CDR2 (germline): SGDLS, YYNGEE. CDR3 amino acids: CASSVHTGGGYGYTF. In DNA, the CDR3 is TGTGCCAGCAGCGTTCATACAGGGGGCGGCTATGGCTACACCTTC.

The chain combines TRBV19 with TRBJ2-7, with 12 bases identical to TRBD1. The V segment lost 3 bases and the J segment 7 bases; nucleotides outside the gene matches: 7. Germline V gene sequence: CDR1 LNHDA, CDR2 SQIVND (reference sequence). CDR3 size: 15 residues. The chain's CDR3 is CASSIAGQGAFEQYF. For the CDR3, the DNA is TGTGCCAGTAGTATCGCGGGACAGGGGGCGTTTGAGCAGTACTTC.

A single count supports this clone. The rearrangement joins TRBV19 to TRBJ1-1, with no clear D. CDR3 size: 13 residues. CDR1 is LNHDA, CDR2 SQIVND, per germline (reference sequence). Deletions cut 5 bases from V and 1 base from J, with 8 bases between. This CDR3 is CASSQAWNTEAFF. The CDR3, as DNA: TGTGCCAGTAGTCAGGCGTGGAACACTGAAGCTTTCTTT.

The chain recombines TRBV30 with TRBJ2-1; TRBD1 aligns across 8 bases. Germline CDR1 GTSNPN, CDR2 SVGIG (reference sequence). The trim removed 2 bases at V and 8 bases at J, leaving 8 bases unmatched. The CDR3 sequence is 14 residues long. The CDR3 DNA follows: TGTGCCTGGAGTACCGTCGGACAGGGAGATGAGCAGTTCTTC. Encoded protein: CAWSTVGQGDEQFF.

This clone appeared a single time. The chain employs TRBV3-1 (or the pseudogene TRBV3-2) and TRBJ1-1, with 7 nucleotides matching TRBD1. The CDR3 totals 12 residues. CDR1 and CDR2 from the germline V gene are LGHDT and YNNKEL (reference sequence). Trimming at V came to 4 bases and at J to 8 bases, leaving 4 bases not matched to a gene. This CDR3 is CASSLGQIEAFF. The CDR3 DNA follows: TGTGCCAGCAGCCTGGGACAGATAGAAGCTTTCTTT.

This sequence joins TRBV5-5 and TRBJ1-2, with a weak D call TRBD1 (5 bases). Trimming left V 2 bases short and J 7 bases short, with 21 bases between. Germline V gene lookup returns CDR1 SGHKS and CDR2 YYEKEE (reference sequence). The CDR3 contains 16 residues. CDR3 sequence: CASSLRRGTQGGGYTF. The DNA for the CDR3 is TGTGCCAGCAGCTTACGGCGGGGAACTCAGGGTGGTGGCTACACCTTC.

Written as DNA, the CDR3 is TGCGCCAGCAGCATAGCGGGGGGAACCTACAATGAGCAGTTCTTC. This codes for CASSIAGGTYNEQFF. The chain is built from TRBV5-1 and TRBJ2-1; 10 bases match TRBD2. The CDR3 has 15 amino acids. Germline assignment: CDR1 SGHRS and CDR2 YFSETQ. Trimming took 4 bases from V and 2 from J; bases not matched to a gene: 3.

The table lists this clone with a count of one. The V call is TRBV6-1, the J call TRBJ2-7, with D possibly TRBD1 on 6 matching bases. Germline loops: CDR1 MNHNS, CDR2 SASEGT. Trimming took 1 base from V and 3 from J, leaving 13 bases between them. CDR3 length equals 15 residues. The CDR3 is CASSEETGWNYEQYF. DNA of the CDR3: TGTGCCAGCAGTGAAGAAACAGGGTGGAACTACGAGCAGTACTTC.

The gene calls are TRBV7-8 and TRBJ1-2; D gene unclear. The CDR3 length is 13 residues. The germline CDR1 and CDR2 sequences are SGHVS and FQNEAQ. V lost 2 bases to trimming and J lost 13 bases, with 17 bases between them. The CDR3 region is CASSLSQVRNFTF. In nucleotides, the CDR3 is TGTGCCAGCAGCTTAAGTCAGGTCAGGAACTTCACCTTC.

The genes are TRBV12-3 or TRBV12-4 and TRBJ1-1; weak D call: TRBD1 (6 bases). There are 13 residues in the CDR3. Trimming cost V 7 bases and J 5 bases, with 14 bases left between them. The CDR3 DNA sequence: TGTGCCAGCAACGAGGGGGGGCGGACTGAAGCTTTCTTT. It codes for CASNEGGRTEAFF.

The chain is built from TRBV3-1 (or the pseudogene TRBV3-2) and TRBJ2-5; TRBD2 agrees at 10 bases. V gave up 2 bases and J gave up 1 base; unmatched junction bases: 4. The CDR3 contains 16 residues. Germline CDR1 reads LGHDT; CDR2 reads YNNKEL (reference sequence). CDR3 in DNA: TGTGCCAGCAGCCAACTACTAGCGGGAACCCAAGAGACCCAGTACTTC. This sequence encodes CASSQLLAGTQETQYF.